Below are 10 T cell receptor beta chains sequenced from a single sample in a study of cytomegalovirus exposure and HLA in healthy donors. PCR amplification relied on 60 Vbeta primers (plus 13 Jbeta primers). The protocol was immunoSEQ multiplex PCR, while the TCRdb copy is restricted to in-frame clones and leaves out a portion. The sample records tens of thousands of clones, 60% to 70% being singletons. Material: PBMCs. All receptors come from a man aged 25-45 years in good health and CMV-seropositive.

This chain uses TRBV12-5 with TRBJ1-3; D unclear. The length of the CDR3 is 19 residues. The V and J ends lost 7 bases and 4 bases respectively, with 29 bases between them. Germline CDR1 LGHNT, CDR2 FRNRAP. CDR3 sequence: CASAHLSGGRARDGNTIYF. CDR3 sequence (DNA): TGTGCTAGTGCCCACCTTTCGGGAGGCCGGGCCCGCGACGGAAACACCATATATTTT.

This sequence joins TRBV27 and TRBJ2-7; 10 positions match TRBD1. V trimming: 4 bases; J trimming: 3 bases; junction bases outside the gene matches: 9. Germline CDR1 is MNHEY and CDR2 is SMNVEV (reference sequence). The CDR3 extends over 16 amino acids. CDR3 region: CASSYLGQGRDYEQYF. CDR3 DNA: TGTGCCAGCAGTTACTTGGGACAGGGGAGGGACTACGAGCAGTACTTC.

This chain joins TRBV5-1 and TRBJ2-7; possible D gene TRBD1, 7 bases. The V end was cut by 0 bases, the J end by 3 bases, with 13 bases between. This CDR3 contains 15 residues. Looked up from germline, CDR1 is SGHRS and CDR2 is YFSETQ. The CDR3 DNA sequence: TGCGCCAGCAGCTTGGCCGCGGGACAGAACTACGAGCAGTACTTC. This encodes CASSLAAGQNYEQYF.

The J gene is TRBJ1-2, the V gene TRBV29-1; D unresolved. This CDR3 region has 16 residues. Trimming pared 1 base from V and 4 bases from J, leaving 19 bases between. Looked up from germline, CDR1 is SQVTM and CDR2 is ANQGSEA. The CDR3 loop reads CSVEVRTLKGGYGYTF. Written as DNA, the CDR3 is TGCAGCGTTGAAGTGCGGACCCTCAAGGGAGGCTATGGCTACACCTTC.

The V and J genes are TRBV30 and TRBJ2-3; 10 nucleotides line up with TRBD2. The V and J ends lost 0 bases and 5 bases, in that order; junction bases with no gene match: 2. The CDR3 has 14 amino acids. The germline V gene encodes CDR1 GTSNPN and CDR2 SVGIG (reference sequence). For the CDR3, the DNA is TGTGCCTGGAGTGTAGGACTAGCGGAAGATACGCAGTATTTT. It yields the protein CAWSVGLAEDTQYF. Variable domain in full (rest from reference TRBV30 and TRBJ2-3): SQTIHQWPATLVQPVGSPLSLECTVEGTSNPNLYWYRQAAGRGLQLLFYSVGIGQISSEVPQNLSASRPQDRQFILSSKKLLLSDSGFYLCAWSVGLAEDTQYFGPGTRLTVL.

This clone has just a few counts. J is TRBJ2-2 and V is TRBV4-3; perhaps TRBD1 as D (8 bases). V was cut by 0 bases and J by 5 bases, with 13 bases left in between. There are 16 residues in the CDR3. Germline V gives CDR1 LGHNA, CDR2 YSLEER. The CDR3 loop reads CASSQDDRGGTGELFF. The CDR3 nucleotides read TGCGCCAGCAGCCAAGATGACAGGGGAGGGACCGGGGAGCTGTTTTTT.

This clone showed up just once. V and J are TRBV5-1 and TRBJ2-7; 10 nucleotides line up with TRBD2. The germline V gene has CDR1 SGHRS and CDR2 YFSETQ. The CDR3 is 15 residues long. V lost 0 bases, J lost 6 bases, and 6 bases stayed unmatched. As DNA, the CDR3 is TGCGCCAGCAGCTTGGATACTAGCGGGACCAGCGAGCAGTACTTC. It encodes CASSLDTSGTSEQYF.

This clone was counted between two and nine times. The V call is TRBV7-2, the J call TRBJ1-5, with D maybe TRBD1 (6 bases). CDR3 size: 13 residues. Germline CDR1 and CDR2: SGHTA and FQGNSA. V lost 2 bases, J lost 5 bases, and 7 bases lay in between. The CDR3 nucleotides are TGTGCCAGCAGCTTAAAGGGGGATCAGCCCCAGCATTTT. Its protein is CASSLKGDQPQHF.

The chain couples TRBV10-3 to TRBJ2-5; D is undetermined. CDR3 size: 13 residues. Germline CDR1 ENHRY, CDR2 SYGVKD. The V and J ends lost 2 bases and 0 bases respectively, with 4 bases between them. The CDR3 DNA reads TGTGCCATCAGTGAGGAGTACCAAGAGACCCAGTACTTC. Protein sequence: CAISEEYQETQYF.

V is TRBV27 and J is TRBJ1-5; 7 nucleotides agree with TRBD1. J lost 4 bases, V lost 6 bases, and 9 bases had no gene match. This CDR3 comprises 15 residues. Germline CDR1 reads MNHEY; CDR2 reads SMNVEV (reference sequence). CDR3 nucleotides: TGTGCCAGCAGACTAAGTGCGACAGGGAATCAGCCCCAGCATTTT. Translating gives CASRLSATGNQPQHF.